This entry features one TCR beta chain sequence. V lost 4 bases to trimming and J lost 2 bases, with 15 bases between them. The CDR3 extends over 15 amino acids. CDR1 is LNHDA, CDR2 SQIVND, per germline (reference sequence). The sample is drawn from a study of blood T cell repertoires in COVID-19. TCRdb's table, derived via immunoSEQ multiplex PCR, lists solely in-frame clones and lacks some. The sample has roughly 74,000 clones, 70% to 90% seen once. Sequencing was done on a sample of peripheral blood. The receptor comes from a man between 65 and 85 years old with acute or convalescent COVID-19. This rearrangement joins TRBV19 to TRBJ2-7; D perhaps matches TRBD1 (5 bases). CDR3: CASSSPEAGPYEQYF. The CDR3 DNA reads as TGTGCCAGTAGTAGTCCAGAGGCAGGGCCCTACGAGCAGTACTTC.